This T cell receptor (beta chain) derives from a study of response to subunit inactivated influenza vaccine. This clonotype was counted only a few times. The antigen is unknown. The germline CDR1 and CDR2 sequences are DFQATT and SNEGSKA (reference sequence). The CDR3 loop spans 14 amino acids. Deletions cut 3 bases from V and 0 bases from J, with 6 bases between. Each CDR3 protein gets one entry after TCRdb re-called the RT-PCR reads with MiXCR. The sample includes over 300,000 distinct CDR3 sequences, 21% of them seen just once. Study conclusions and caveats: Seasonal influenza vaccination, on each occasion, was suggested by the authors to recruit few new T cells.

The chain couples TRBV20-1 to TRBJ1-6; D uncertain. The sample in question was PBMCs from blood, obtained less than 22 months after vaccination. This TCR was sampled from a man aged 50 to 69 who received an inactivated influenza vaccine. CDR3 sequence: CSARDGSYNSPLHF. The CDR3 bases are TGCAGTGCTAGGGACGGCTCCTATAATTCACCCCTCCACTTT.